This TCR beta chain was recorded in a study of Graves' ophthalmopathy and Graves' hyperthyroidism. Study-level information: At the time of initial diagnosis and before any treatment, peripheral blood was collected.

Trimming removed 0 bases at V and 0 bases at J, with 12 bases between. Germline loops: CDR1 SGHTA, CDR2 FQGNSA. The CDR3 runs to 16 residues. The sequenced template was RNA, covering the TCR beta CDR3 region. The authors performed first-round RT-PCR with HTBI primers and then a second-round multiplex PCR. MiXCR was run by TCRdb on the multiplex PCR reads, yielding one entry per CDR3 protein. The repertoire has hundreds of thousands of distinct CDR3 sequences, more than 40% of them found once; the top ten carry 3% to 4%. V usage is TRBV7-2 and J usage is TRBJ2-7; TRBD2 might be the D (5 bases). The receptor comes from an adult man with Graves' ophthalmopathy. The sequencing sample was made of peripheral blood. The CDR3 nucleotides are TGTGCCAGCAGCTTAGCGCGGGTCGGAGGCTCCTACGAGCAGTACTTC. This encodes CASSLARVGGSYEQYF.